The rows below give T cell receptor beta chains drawn from one sample of a study of technical replicates of blood from a handful of donors. The method was immunoSEQ multiplex PCR; TCRdb's version includes in-frame clones alone and lacks a portion of them. The table lists about 82,000 clones, under 95% of them singletons, with roughly 0.25% in the top ten. The sample taken for sequencing was T cells isolated from PBMCs. These receptors all stem from a human donor in good health. Each CDR3 is given with its conserved first and last residue. D genes are given only for firm matches. Some rows have no size entry. The others give once, few or many, or a class for an expanded clone.

>.|.|TRBV11-2|TRBJ1-2
TGTGCCAGCAGCTCGGAGGGCTATGGCTACACCTTC
CASSSEGYGYTF
>.|.|TRBV21-1|TRBJ1-2
TGTGCCAGCAGCAAAGTGAGATTGATAAGAGGACAGGTAATCTATGGCTACACCTTC
CASSKVRLIRGQVIYGYTF
>.|.|TRBV5-4|TRBJ2-5
TGTGCCAGCAGCTCAAGACAGGAGACCCAGTACTTC
CASSSRQETQYF
>TRBD2|.|TRBV6-5|TRBJ2-1
TGTGCCAGCAGCTTCGGGACTAGCGGGGTCGGGGAGCAGTTCTTC
CASSFGTSGVGEQFF
>TRBD1|.|TRBV10-3|TRBJ2-3
TGTGCCATCAGTGAGCCGGACAGGCTGAGCACAGATACGCAGTATTTT
CAISEPDRLSTDTQYF
>TRBD1|.|TRBV19|TRBJ2-3
TGTGCCAGTAGACCTATTACAGGGGATGGCACAGATACGCAGTATTTT
CASRPITGDGTDTQYF
>TRBD1|.|TRBV9|TRBJ2-7
TGTGCCAGCAGCCCTGACAGGGGCGCCTACGAGCAGTACTTC
CASSPDRGAYEQYF
>.|.|TRBV30|TRBJ1-5
TGTGCCTGGAGTGCCAATAGCAATCAGCCCCAGCATTTT
CAWSANSNQPQHF
>TRBD2|once|TRBV6-1|TRBJ2-4
TGTGCCAGCAGTGAAAATTCACTAGCGCCCAAAAACATTCAGTACTTC
CASSENSLAPKNIQYF
>TRBD1|few|TRBV18|TRBJ1-5
TGTGCCAGCTCGCCTCCTGGGACAGGGGGTCTTCAGGGGCAGCCCCAGCATTTT
CASSPPGTGGLQGQPQHF
>.|.|TRBV5-1|TRBJ1-4
TGCGCCAGCAGCTTGGGGGGAAGGGGCGAAAAACTGTTTTTT
CASSLGGRGEKLFF
>TRBD2|.|TRBV5-6|TRBJ2-3
TGTGCCAGCAGCTTCAGGCTAGCGGGAGGTGGAAGCGCAGATACGCAGTATTTT
CASSFRLAGGGSADTQYF
>.|few|TRBV7-9|TRBJ1-1
TGTGCCAGCAGCTTAGAACAGGAAGCTTTCTTT
CASSLEQEAFF
>.|.|TRBV12-5|TRBJ1-1
TGTGCTAGTGGTCTCTCAGGGGACTACACGATAAACATGAACACTGAAGCTTTCTTT
CASGLSGDYTINMNTEAFF
>TRBD2|.|TRBV11-2|TRBJ2-3
TGTGCCAGCAGCTTAGTTTTGCTAGCGGGGGGGCCTTGGGCAGATACGCAGTATTTT
CASSLVLLAGGPWADTQYF
>.|.|TRBV30|TRBJ2-2
TGTGCCTGGAGTGTAAAATTTGGAGGGTGGACCGGGGAGCTGTTTTTT
CAWSVKFGGWTGELFF
>.|.|TRBV4-1|TRBJ2-1
TGCGCCAGCAGCCAAGATAGGGGGGGTCTATACAATGAGCAGTTCTTC
CASSQDRGGLYNEQFF
>.|.|TRBV6-5|TRBJ2-1
TGTGCCAGCAGCCTCCGACAGGCCTACAATGAGCAGTTCTTC
CASSLRQAYNEQFF
>TRBD2|.|TRBV7-9|TRBJ2-3
TGTGCCAGCAGCTTAGCCCCAGCGGGGCTAGCACAAGATACGCAGTATTTT
CASSLAPAGLAQDTQYF
>TRBD1|.|TRBV6-6|TRBJ2-3
TGTGCCAGCAGCTGGGGACAGGGAACTAGCACAGATACGCAGTATTTT
CASSWGQGTSTDTQYF
>TRBD2|.|TRBV10-3|TRBJ2-7
TGTGCCATCAGTCAAACTAGCGGCGAGCAGTACTTC
CAISQTSGEQYF
>.|.|TRBV7-9|TRBJ2-5
TGTGCCAGCAGCTTGAGGTTGCAAGAGACCCAGTACTTC
CASSLRLQETQYF
>.|.|TRBV2|TRBJ1-2
TGTGCCAGCAGTGAGCAAGCCAACTATGGCTACACCTTC
CASSEQANYGYTF
>.|once|TRBV5-5|TRBJ2-2
TGTGCCAGCTCCGGGGACTGGGCTGACGTGCAGCTGTTTTTT
CASSGDWADVQLFF
>.|.|TRBV28|TRBJ2-1
TGTGCCAGCAGCGGCAATGAGCAGTTCTTC
CASSGNEQFF
>TRBD2|.|TRBV7-2|TRBJ2-7
TGTGCCAGCAGGGCCCTCGTAGCGGGTTTCAGCTCCTACGAGCAGTACTTC
CASRALVAGFSSYEQYF
>TRBD2|.|TRBV5-4|TRBJ2-5
TGTGCCAGCAGCTCCGGACTAGCGGGAGTCGAGACCCAGTACTTC
CASSSGLAGVETQYF
>.|.|TRBV29-1|TRBJ1-1
TGCAGCGTTGAAGGGGGAGTGAACACTGAAGCTTTCTTT
CSVEGGVNTEAFF
>TRBD1|.|TRBV9|TRBJ1-2
TGTGCCAGCAGCCCTCCTGGGGGCAGGGGGGACGGCTACACCTTC
CASSPPGGRGDGYTF
>.|.|TRBV7-2|TRBJ2-1
TGTGCCAGCAGCTTAGGGGGAGGTTCGGGGTGGAATGAGCAGTTCTTC
CASSLGGGSGWNEQFF
>TRBD2|.|TRBV5-4|TRBJ2-3
TGTGCCAGCAGCTTGCCGGCTAGCGGGGTCACAGATACGCAGTATTTT
CASSLPASGVTDTQYF
>.|.|TRBV6-1|TRBJ2-7
TGTGCCAGCAGTGAAGGGGAGGTGGGCGAGCAGTACTTC
CASSEGEVGEQYF
>.|.|TRBV27|TRBJ1-2
TGTGCCAGCAGTCCGAGCGGGTCCTATGGCTACACCTTC
CASSPSGSYGYTF
>TRBD1|few|TRBV5-1|TRBJ1-1
TGCGCCAGCAGCTATAAAAGGACAGGTGGGAACACTGAAGCTTTCTTT
CASSYKRTGGNTEAFF
>.|.|TRBV16|TRBJ1-1
TGTGCCAGCAGCCAATCGGCAGGAATCACTGAAGCTTTCTTT
CASSQSAGITEAFF
>TRBD1|.|TRBV28|TRBJ2-5
TGTGCCAGCAGCTGGAACAGGGGGCAAGAGACCCAGTACTTC
CASSWNRGQETQYF
>TRBD2|once|TRBV2|TRBJ2-3
TGTGCCAGCAATGGAGACGGGGGGACAGATACGCAGTATTTT
CASNGDGGTDTQYF
>.|.|TRBV5-1|TRBJ2-7
TGCGCCAGCAGCTTGGAGAGCGAGCAGTACTTC
CASSLESEQYF
>.|.|TRBV5-1|TRBJ1-2
TGCGCCAGCAGCTTGGATACGGGGACTTACTATGGCTACACCTTC
CASSLDTGTYYGYTF
>TRBD2|.|TRBV9|TRBJ2-1
TGTGCCAGCAGCGGGCGGGGGTCCTACAATGAGCAGTTCTTC
CASSGRGSYNEQFF
>.|.|TRBV7-9|TRBJ1-2
TGTGCCAGCAGCTTACCTCTGGGAGCTGGCTACACCTTC
CASSLPLGAGYTF
>TRBD1|once|TRBV18|TRBJ2-2
TGTGCCAGCTCACCCGGAGGCCCGACAGGGCCGAACACCGGGGAGCTGTTTTTT
CASSPGGPTGPNTGELFF
>.|.|TRBV6-5|TRBJ2-7
TGTGCCAGCAGACCCGGGGACACCCATTACGAGCAGTACTTC
CASRPGDTHYEQYF
>TRBD2|.|TRBV30|TRBJ2-3
TGTGCCTGGAAACTAGCGGGAGGGCCCGGAGATACGCAGTATTTT
CAWKLAGGPGDTQYF
>.|.|TRBV7-7|TRBJ2-7
TGTGCCAGCAGCTTAGAGGCAGGTGGATCCTACGAGCAGTACTTC
CASSLEAGGSYEQYF
>TRBD1|.|TRBV10-3|TRBJ1-2
TGTGCCATCAGTGACTTAGACAGGGGAGTCTATGGCTACACCTTC
CAISDLDRGVYGYTF
>.|.|TRBV9|TRBJ1-2
TGTGCCAGCAGCCCCAACGAAAGCGGCTACACCTTC
CASSPNESGYTF
>.|.|TRBV5-1|TRBJ1-2
TGCGCCAGCGGCACCGGGTCTTACTATGGCTACACCTTC
CASGTGSYYGYTF
>.|.|TRBV5-1|TRBJ1-2
TGCGCCAGCAGCGTCTCCCCAGGGAACGGCTACACCTTC
CASSVSPGNGYTF
>TRBD1|.|TRBV5-1|TRBJ2-7
TGCGCCAGCAGCTCGGGACAGGCACCCTACGAGCAGTACTTC
CASSSGQAPYEQYF
>TRBD1|.|TRBV5-8|TRBJ1-1
TGTGCCAGCAGCCACCGGACAGGGGAGTCCACTGAAGCTTTCTTT
CASSHRTGESTEAFF
>.|.|TRBV27|TRBJ2-7
TGTGCCAGCAAGAAATGGGAGGGGGAATACGAGCAGTACTTC
CASKKWEGEYEQYF
>TRBD2|once|TRBV30|TRBJ2-5
TGTGCCTGGAGCGCCCGGGGCAGGGAGGGAGAGACCCAGTACTTC
CAWSARGREGETQYF
>TRBD2|.|TRBV6-1|TRBJ2-7
TGTGCCAGCAGTGATCTAGCGGGGGGTTTAGCCTACGAGCAGTACTTC
CASSDLAGGLAYEQYF